Listed below are T cell receptor beta chains from one sample, sequenced in a study of T-cell reconstitution after alpha-beta-depleted transplantation in children. TCRdb re-called the PCR reads with MiXCR, one entry per CDR3 protein. This table holds roughly 66,000 distinct CDR3 sequences, roughly 4.5% found once. The specimen comprised PBMCs, mostly from graft donor cells, sampled 180 days after TCRalphabeta/CD19-depleted stem cell transplant. The receptors were sampled from a boy under two years old who had a stem cell transplant for acute myeloid leukemia, so the T cells may come from the graft donor. CDR3s include the opening cysteine and the closing phenylalanine or tryptophan. The order of the fields is V gene, J gene, clone size, D gene, CDR3 DNA, CDR3 protein. A D gene is named only where the DNA matches it firmly. Expanded clones get a size class; other rows say once, few or many, or leave the size out.

V: TRBV28; J: TRBJ1-2; size: many; D: TRBD1; DNA: TGTGCCAGCATCAAAACAGGGGCCTCTGGGGGCTACACCTTC; CDR3: CASIKTGASGGYTF
V: TRBV7-6; J: TRBJ1-5; size: many; D: -; DNA: TGTGCCAGCAGCATAACCATGGACAGCCCAAACCAAGAAGCCGATAGCAATCAGCCCCAGCATTTT; CDR3: CASSITMDSPNQEADSNQPQHF
V: TRBV20-1; J: TRBJ1-1; size: many; D: -; DNA: TGCAGTGGGAGCGGGGGGGACACTGAAGCTTTCTTT; CDR3: CSGSGGDTEAFF
V: TRBV5-1; J: TRBJ1-1; size: many; D: -; DNA: TGCGCCAGCAGCTTGGGGTGGTGGGAGTGGACTGAAGCTTTCTTT; CDR3: CASSLGWWEWTEAFF
V: TRBV5-5; J: TRBJ2-3; size: many; D: -; DNA: TGTGCCAGCAGCTTGGCACAGACCCTTCCAGATACGCAGTATTTT; CDR3: CASSLAQTLPDTQYF
V: TRBV2; J: TRBJ2-1; size: many; D: TRBD1; DNA: TGTGCCAGCAAACACTCAGGGGGTGCAGCTTGGGATGAGCAGTTCTTC; CDR3: CASKHSGGAAWDEQFF
V: TRBV20-1; J: TRBJ1-2; size: many; D: TRBD1; DNA: TGCAGTCCTCTCGACAGGGTAGTCTATGGCTACACCTTC; CDR3: CSPLDRVVYGYTF
V: TRBV5-4; J: TRBJ2-3; size: many; D: TRBD1; DNA: TGTGCCAGCAGCCTGGGACAGTCTTACACAGATACGCAGTATTTT; CDR3: CASSLGQSYTDTQYF
V: TRBV20-1; J: TRBJ1-5; size: many; D: -; DNA: TGCAGTGCTAGTCGGGGGGCGTATCAGCCCCAGCATTTT; CDR3: CSASRGAYQPQHF
V: TRBV12-3/TRBV12-4; J: TRBJ2-3; size: many; D: -; DNA: TGTGCCAGCAGTTTGCGGGACACAGATACGCAGTATTTT; CDR3: CASSLRDTDTQYF
V: TRBV27; J: TRBJ1-2; size: many; D: TRBD1; DNA: TGTGCCAGCAGTTATTTAGGGGGCGCGTATGGCTACACCTTC; CDR3: CASSYLGGAYGYTF
V: TRBV20-1; J: TRBJ2-3; size: many; D: TRBD2; DNA: TGCAGTGCTTGTAGCGGGAGTGCAGATACGCAGTATTTT; CDR3: CSACSGSADTQYF
V: TRBV12-3/TRBV12-4; J: TRBJ2-7; size: -; D: -; DNA: TGTGCCAGACCAGGGCAAGCCTACGAGCAGTACTTC; CDR3: CARPGQAYEQYF
V: TRBV4-2; J: TRBJ2-1; size: many; D: -; DNA: TGTGCCAGCAGCCAATGGAGACTAGGAGGCAATGAGCAGTTCTTC; CDR3: CASSQWRLGGNEQFF
V: TRBV5-6; J: TRBJ2-3; size: many; D: -; DNA: TGTGCCAGCAGCCTATTACACGGCACAGATACGCAGTATTTT; CDR3: CASSLLHGTDTQYF
V: TRBV10-3; J: TRBJ2-1; size: many; D: -; DNA: TGTGCCATCGGGGGGACATCAAGGGCCAATGAGCAGTTCTTC; CDR3: CAIGGTSRANEQFF
V: TRBV5-1; J: TRBJ1-4; size: many; D: -; DNA: TGCGCCAGCAGCGCAGGAGCCCCCGAAAAACTGTTTTTT; CDR3: CASSAGAPEKLFF
V: TRBV28; J: TRBJ1-3; size: many; D: -; DNA: TGTGCCAGCAGTACCACTGGCTGGGGGGCTGCTTCTGGAAACACCATATATTTT; CDR3: CASSTTGWGAASGNTIYF
V: TRBV5-1; J: TRBJ2-3; size: many; D: -; DNA: TGCGCCAGCAGCTTGTCAGGGAGCACAGATACGCAGTATTTT; CDR3: CASSLSGSTDTQYF
V: TRBV7-9; J: TRBJ2-1; size: many; D: TRBD2; DNA: TGTGCCAGCAGCTCAACTAGCGGGGGGGCACGGCAGTTCTTC; CDR3: CASSSTSGGARQFF
V: TRBV15; J: TRBJ1-2; size: many; D: -; DNA: TGTGCCACCAGCAGAAGTAACTATGGCTACACCTTC; CDR3: CATSRSNYGYTF
V: TRBV20-1; J: TRBJ2-1; size: many; D: -; DNA: TGCAGTACCCGAGGAGGTGTGGATGAGCAGTTCTTC; CDR3: CSTRGGVDEQFF
V: TRBV3-1; J: TRBJ1-1; size: many; D: -; DNA: TGTGCCAGCAGCCCCCGGACGGTGAACACTGAAGCTTTCTTT; CDR3: CASSPRTVNTEAFF
V: TRBV18; J: TRBJ1-6; size: many; D: -; DNA: TGTGCCAGCTCACCAGACCAGGGTAATTCACCCCTCCACTTT; CDR3: CASSPDQGNSPLHF
V: TRBV12-3/TRBV12-4; J: TRBJ1-1; size: many; D: TRBD1; DNA: TGTGCCAGCAGTTTTGACAGGGTTATTAACACTGAAGCTTTCTTT; CDR3: CASSFDRVINTEAFF
V: TRBV12-3/TRBV12-4; J: TRBJ2-3; size: many; D: TRBD2; DNA: TGTGCCAGCCGGTCGACTAGCGGGGGCCCAGATACGCAGTATTTT; CDR3: CASRSTSGGPDTQYF
V: TRBV7-2; J: TRBJ2-3; size: many; D: TRBD2; DNA: TGTGCCAGCAGCCTAGGGCTAGCGGAGGCAGATACGCAGTATTTT; CDR3: CASSLGLAEADTQYF
V: TRBV5-5; J: TRBJ2-3; size: many; D: -; DNA: TGTGCCAGCAGGGCCCAGACCCGGGATACGCAGTATTTT; CDR3: CASRAQTRDTQYF
V: TRBV12-3/TRBV12-4; J: TRBJ2-3; size: many; D: TRBD2; DNA: TGTGCCAGCAGTTTACGGGGGGGCCTGAGGAGCACAGATACGCAGTATTTT; CDR3: CASSLRGGLRSTDTQYF